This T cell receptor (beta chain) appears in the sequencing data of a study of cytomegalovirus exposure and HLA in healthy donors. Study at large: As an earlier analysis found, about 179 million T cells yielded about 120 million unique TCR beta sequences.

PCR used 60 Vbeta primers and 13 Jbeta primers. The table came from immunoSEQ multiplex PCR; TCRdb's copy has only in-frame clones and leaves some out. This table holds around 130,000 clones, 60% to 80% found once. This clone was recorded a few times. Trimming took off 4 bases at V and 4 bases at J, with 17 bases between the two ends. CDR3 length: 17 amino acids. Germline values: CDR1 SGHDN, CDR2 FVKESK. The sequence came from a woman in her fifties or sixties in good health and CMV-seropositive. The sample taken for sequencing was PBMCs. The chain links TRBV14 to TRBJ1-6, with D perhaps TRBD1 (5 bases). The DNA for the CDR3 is TGTGCCAGCAGCCCCAACTGGGGGGGGGTGTATAATTCACCCCTCCACTTT. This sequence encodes CASSPNWGGVYNSPLHF.